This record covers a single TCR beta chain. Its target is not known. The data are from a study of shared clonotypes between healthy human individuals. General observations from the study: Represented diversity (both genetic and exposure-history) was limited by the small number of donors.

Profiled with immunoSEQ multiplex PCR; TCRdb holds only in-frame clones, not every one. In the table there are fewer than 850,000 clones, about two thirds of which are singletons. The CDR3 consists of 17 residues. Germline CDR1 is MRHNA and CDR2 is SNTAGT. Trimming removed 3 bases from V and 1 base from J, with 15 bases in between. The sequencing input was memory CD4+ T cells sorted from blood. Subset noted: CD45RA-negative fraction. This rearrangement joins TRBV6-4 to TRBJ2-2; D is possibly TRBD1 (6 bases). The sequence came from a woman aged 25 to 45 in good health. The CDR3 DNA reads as TGTGCCAGCAGTGAACCTCCGGGGACAAGGAACACCGGGGAGCTGTTTTTT. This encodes CASSEPPGTRNTGELFF.